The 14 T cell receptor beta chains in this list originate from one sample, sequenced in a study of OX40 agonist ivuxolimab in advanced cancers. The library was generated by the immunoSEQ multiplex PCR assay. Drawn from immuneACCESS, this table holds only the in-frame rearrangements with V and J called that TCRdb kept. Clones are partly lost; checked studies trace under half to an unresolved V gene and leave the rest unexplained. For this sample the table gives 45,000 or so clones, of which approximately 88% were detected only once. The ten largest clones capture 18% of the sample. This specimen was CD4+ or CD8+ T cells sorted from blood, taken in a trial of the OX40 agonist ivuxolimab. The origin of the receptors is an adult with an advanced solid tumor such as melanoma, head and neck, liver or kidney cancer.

The chain's CDR3 is CASSLTGTQNYEQYF. The CDR3 coding sequence is TGTGCCAGCAGTCTTACCGGGACCCAAAACTACGAGCAGTACTTC. V gene TRBV27 combines with J gene TRBJ2-7; D is tentatively TRBD1 or TRBD2 (5 bases each). This CDR3 has 15 amino acids. V was trimmed by 5 bases and J by 3 bases, leaving 17 bases between them. The V gene's germline CDR1 is MNHEY and CDR2 SMNVEV (reference sequence).

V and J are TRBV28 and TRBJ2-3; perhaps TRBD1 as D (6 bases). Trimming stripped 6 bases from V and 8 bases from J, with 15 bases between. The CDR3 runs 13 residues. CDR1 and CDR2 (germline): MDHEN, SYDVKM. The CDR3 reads CASSSRRGSTQYF. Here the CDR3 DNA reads TGTGCCAGCAGCTCCCGAAGGGGGAGTACGCAGTATTTT. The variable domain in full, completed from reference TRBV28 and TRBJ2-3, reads DVKVTQSSRYLVKRTGEKVFLECVQDMDHENMFWYRQDPGLGLRLIYFSYDVKMKEKGDIPEGYSVSREKKERFSLILESASTNQTSMYLCASSSRRGSTQYFGPGTRLTVL.

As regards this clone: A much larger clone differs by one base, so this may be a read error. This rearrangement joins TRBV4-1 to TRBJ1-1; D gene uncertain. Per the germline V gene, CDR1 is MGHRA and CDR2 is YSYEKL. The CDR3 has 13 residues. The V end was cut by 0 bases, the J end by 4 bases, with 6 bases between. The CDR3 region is CASSQDGGTEAFF. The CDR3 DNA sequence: TGCGCCAGCAGCCAAGATGGCGGCACTGAAGCTTTCTTT.

CDR3 sequence: CASSGGGRSYNEQFF. The DNA of the CDR3 is TGTGCCAGCAGCGGCGGGGGTCGCTCCTACAATGAGCAGTTCTTC. The chain is built from TRBV5-4 and TRBJ2-1; TRBD2 agrees at 7 bases. The V gene end was trimmed by 4 bases and the J gene end by 0 bases; junction bases not matched to a gene: 4. CDR1 and CDR2 from the germline V gene are SGHNT and YYREEE (reference sequence). The CDR3 runs 15 residues.

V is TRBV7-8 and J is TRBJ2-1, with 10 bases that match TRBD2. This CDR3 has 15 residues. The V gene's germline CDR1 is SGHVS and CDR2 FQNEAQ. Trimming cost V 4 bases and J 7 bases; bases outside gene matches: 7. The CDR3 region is CASSWTAGGRNEQFF. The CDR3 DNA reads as TGTGCCAGCAGCTGGACAGCGGGGGGGCGAAATGAGCAGTTCTTC.

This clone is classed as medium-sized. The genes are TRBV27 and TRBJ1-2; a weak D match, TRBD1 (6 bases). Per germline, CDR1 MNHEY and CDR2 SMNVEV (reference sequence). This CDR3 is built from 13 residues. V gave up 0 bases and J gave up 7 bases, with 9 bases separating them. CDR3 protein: CASSLSAGAGYTF. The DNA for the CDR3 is TGTGCCAGCAGTTTATCGGCGGGGGCTGGCTACACCTTC.

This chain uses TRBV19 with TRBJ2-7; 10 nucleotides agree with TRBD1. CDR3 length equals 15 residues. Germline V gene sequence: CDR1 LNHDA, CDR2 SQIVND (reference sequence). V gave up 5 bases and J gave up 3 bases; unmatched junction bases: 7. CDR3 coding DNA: TGTGCCAGTAGTCCCACAGGGACAGGGGACTACGAGCAGTACTTC. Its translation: CASSPTGTGDYEQYF.

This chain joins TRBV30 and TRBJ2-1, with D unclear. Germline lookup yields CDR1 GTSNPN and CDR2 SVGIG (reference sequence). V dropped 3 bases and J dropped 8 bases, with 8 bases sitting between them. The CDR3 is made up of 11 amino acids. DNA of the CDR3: TGTGCCTGGAGCATGGGTGATGAGCAGTTCTTC. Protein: CAWSMGDEQFF.

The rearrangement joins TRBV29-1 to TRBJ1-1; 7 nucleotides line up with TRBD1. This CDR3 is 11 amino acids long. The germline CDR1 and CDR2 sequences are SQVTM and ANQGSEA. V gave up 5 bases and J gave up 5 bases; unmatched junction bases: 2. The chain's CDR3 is CSVPTGTEAFF. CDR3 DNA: TGCAGCGTTCCGACAGGGACTGAAGCTTTCTTT.

CDR3 DNA: TGTGCCAGCAGCCCCCACCAAACAGATACGCAGTATTTT. This encodes CASSPHQTDTQYF. The gene calls are TRBV7-2 and TRBJ2-3; D gene ambiguous. With 5 bases removed from V and 3 bases from J, the gap between germline ends came to 9 bases. CDR1 and CDR2 from the germline V gene are SGHTA and FQGNSA. The CDR3 is 13 residues long. Based on the CDR3 plus reference TRBV7-2 and TRBJ2-3, the full variable domain is GAGVSQSPSNKVTEKGKDVELRCDPISGHTALYWYRQSLGQGLEFLIYFQGNSAPDKSGLPSDRFSAERTGGSVSTLTIQRTQQEDSAVYLCASSPHQTDTQYFGPGTRLTVL.

In nucleotides, the CDR3 is TGTGCCAGCAGCCCGACAGGGGAGGGAGGTGGAGATACGCAGTATTTT. Its protein is CASSPTGEGGGDTQYF. The chain combines TRBV7-2 with TRBJ2-3, with a tentative D call TRBD1 (8 bases). Germline CDR1 and CDR2: SGHTA and FQGNSA. The V end was cut by 5 bases, the J end by 5 bases, with 20 bases between. This CDR3 contains 16 residues.

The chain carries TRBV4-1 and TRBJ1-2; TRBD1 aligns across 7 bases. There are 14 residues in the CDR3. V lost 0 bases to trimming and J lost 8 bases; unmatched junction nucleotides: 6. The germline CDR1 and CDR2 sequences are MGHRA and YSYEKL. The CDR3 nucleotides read TGCGCCAGCAGCCAAGAAAAGGGGGCGCAGGGCTACACCTTC. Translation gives CASSQEKGAQGYTF.

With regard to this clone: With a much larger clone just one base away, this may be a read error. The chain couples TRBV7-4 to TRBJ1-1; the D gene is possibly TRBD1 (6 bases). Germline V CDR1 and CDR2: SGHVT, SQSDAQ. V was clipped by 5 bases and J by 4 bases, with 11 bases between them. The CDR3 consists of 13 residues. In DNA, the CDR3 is TGTGCCAGCAGCGTGGACAGAAGCACTGAAGCTTTCTTT. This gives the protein CASSVDRSTEAFF.

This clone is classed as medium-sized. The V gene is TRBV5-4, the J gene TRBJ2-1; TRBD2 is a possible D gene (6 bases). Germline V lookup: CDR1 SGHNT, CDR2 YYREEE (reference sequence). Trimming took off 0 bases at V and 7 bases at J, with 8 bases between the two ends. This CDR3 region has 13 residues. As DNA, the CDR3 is TGTGCCAGCAGCTTGGCTAGCGAGAATGAGCAGTTCTTC. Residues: CASSLASENEQFF.